This TCR beta chain was retrieved from a study of cytomegalovirus exposure and HLA in healthy donors. Findings of the study overall: Data from an earlier analysis indicated that most TCR beta V segments were productive either about 90% or about 30% of the time. Follow-up analysis later connected one missense variant in DCLRE1C with trimming of TCR beta V- and J-genes. Analysis performed later found 16,951 TCR beta sequences associated with HLA alleles at 0.05 false discovery rate.

The PCR employed 60 Vbeta primers together with 13 Jbeta primers. Authors' analysis steps: An analysis that came later counted 80 million or so unique TCR beta chains, approximately 12 million shared. Only in-frame clones appear in the TCRdb table, and some are missing; sequencing was by immunoSEQ multiplex PCR. That table gives V, J and clone size, and the DNA gave D and trimming. This sample yields about 180,000 clones, of which over 70% are seen a single time; about 2.9% belongs to the top ten. As regards this clone: The antigen remains unidentified.

Source material: PBMCs. This receptor was obtained from a woman in her forties or fifties in good health and CMV-seropositive.

CDR3 coding DNA: TGCGCCAGCAGTGATCAGCGGCGCTACAATGAGCAGTTCTTC. Its translation is CASSDQRRYNEQFF. V and J are TRBV10-2 and TRBJ2-1; possible D gene TRBD2, 5 bases. Trimming pared 3 bases from V and 3 bases from J, leaving 9 bases between. CDR3 size: 14 residues. The germline CDR1 and CDR2 sequences are WSHSY and SAAADI.